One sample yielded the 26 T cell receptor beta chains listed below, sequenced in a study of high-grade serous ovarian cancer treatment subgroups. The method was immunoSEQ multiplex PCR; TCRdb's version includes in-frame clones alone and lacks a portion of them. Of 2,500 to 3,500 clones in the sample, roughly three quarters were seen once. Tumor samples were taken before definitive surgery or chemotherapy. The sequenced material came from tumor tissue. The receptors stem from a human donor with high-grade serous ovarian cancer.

Written as DNA, the CDR3 is TGTGCCAGTAGTATTGGGACTGCTGGGGCCAACGTCCTGACTTTC. It encodes CASSIGTAGANVLTF. This rearrangement joins TRBV19 to TRBJ2-6; the D gene is possibly TRBD2 (6 bases). V was trimmed by 3 bases and J by 2 bases, leaving 8 bases between them. This CDR3 contains 15 residues. Looked up from germline, CDR1 is LNHDA and CDR2 is SQIVND (reference sequence).

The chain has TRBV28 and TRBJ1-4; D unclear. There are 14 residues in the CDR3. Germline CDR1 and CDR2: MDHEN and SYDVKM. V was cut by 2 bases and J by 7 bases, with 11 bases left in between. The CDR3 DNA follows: TGTGCCAGCAGTTTAGGCACGCTGGGTGAAAAACTGTTTTTT. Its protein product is CASSLGTLGEKLFF.

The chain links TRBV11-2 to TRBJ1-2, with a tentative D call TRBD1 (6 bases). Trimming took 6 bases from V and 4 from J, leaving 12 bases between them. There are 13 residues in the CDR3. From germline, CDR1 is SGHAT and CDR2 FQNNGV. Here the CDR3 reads CASSPDRTYGYTF. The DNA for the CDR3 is TGTGCCAGCAGTCCCGACAGGACCTATGGCTACACCTTC.

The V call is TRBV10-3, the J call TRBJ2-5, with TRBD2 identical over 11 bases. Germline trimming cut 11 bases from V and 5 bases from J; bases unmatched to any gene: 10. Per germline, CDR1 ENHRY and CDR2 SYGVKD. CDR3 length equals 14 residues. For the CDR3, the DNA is TGTGCCCTATGGGGACTAGCGGTTGGGGAGACCCAGTACTTC. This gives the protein CALWGLAVGETQYF.

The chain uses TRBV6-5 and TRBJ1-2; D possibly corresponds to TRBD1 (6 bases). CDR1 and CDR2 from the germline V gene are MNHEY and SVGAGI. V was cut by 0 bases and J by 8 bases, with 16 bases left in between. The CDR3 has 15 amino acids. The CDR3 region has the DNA TGTGCCAGCAGTTACTCGGTGGGACACGATATGGGCTACACCTTC. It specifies CASSYSVGHDMGYTF.

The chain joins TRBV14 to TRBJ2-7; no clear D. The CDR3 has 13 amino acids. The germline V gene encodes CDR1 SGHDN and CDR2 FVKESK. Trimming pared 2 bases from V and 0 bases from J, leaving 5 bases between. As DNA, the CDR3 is TGTGCCAGCAGCCAACAGCTCTCCTACGAGCAGTACTTC. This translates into CASSQQLSYEQYF.

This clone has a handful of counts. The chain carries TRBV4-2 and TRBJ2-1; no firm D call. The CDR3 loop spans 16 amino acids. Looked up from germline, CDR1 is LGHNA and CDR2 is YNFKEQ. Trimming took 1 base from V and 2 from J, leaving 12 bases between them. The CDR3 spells CASSQAFSPTYNEQFF. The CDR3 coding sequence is TGTGCCAGCAGCCAAGCCTTCAGCCCGACCTACAATGAGCAGTTCTTC.

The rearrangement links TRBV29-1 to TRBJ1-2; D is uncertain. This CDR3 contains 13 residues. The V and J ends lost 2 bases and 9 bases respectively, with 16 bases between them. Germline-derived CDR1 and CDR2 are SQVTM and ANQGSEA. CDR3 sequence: CSVEWGGPHSYTF. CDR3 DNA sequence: TGCAGCGTTGAATGGGGAGGGCCCCATAGCTACACCTTC. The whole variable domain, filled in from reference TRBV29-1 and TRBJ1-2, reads SAVISQKPSRDICQRGTSLTIQCQVDSQVTMMFWYRQQPGQSLTLIATANQGSEATYESGFVIDKFPISRPNLTFSTLTVSNMSPEDSSIYLCSVEWGGPHSYTFGSGTRLTVV.

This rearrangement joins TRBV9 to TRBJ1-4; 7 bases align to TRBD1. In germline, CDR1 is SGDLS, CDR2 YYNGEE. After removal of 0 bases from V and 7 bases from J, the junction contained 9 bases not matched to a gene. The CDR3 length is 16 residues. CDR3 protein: CASSVDEDRIGEKLFF. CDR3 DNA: TGTGCCAGCAGCGTAGACGAGGACAGGATAGGTGAAAAACTGTTTTTT. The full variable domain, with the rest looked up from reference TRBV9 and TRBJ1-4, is DSGVTQTPKHLITATGQRVTLRCSPRSGDLSVYWYQQSLDQGLQFLIQYYNGEERAKGNILERFSAQQFPDLHSELNLSSLELGDSALYFCASSVDEDRIGEKLFFGSGTQLSVL.

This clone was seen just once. The DNA of the CDR3 is TGTGCCAGCAGCTTAGATGGCAGGGTACACACTGAAGCTTTCTTT. This encodes CASSLDGRVHTEAFF. The genes are TRBV11-2 and TRBJ1-1; TRBD1 is a possible D gene (5 bases). CDR1 is SGHAT, CDR2 FQNNGV, per germline. V lost 0 bases and J lost 3, with 11 bases in between. The CDR3 is 15 residues long. The whole variable domain, filled in from reference TRBV11-2 and TRBJ1-1, reads EAGVAQSPRYKIIEKRQSVAFWCNPISGHATLYWYQQILGQGPKLLIQFQNNGVVDDSQLPKDRFSAERLKGVDSTLKIQPAKLEDSAVYLCASSLDGRVHTEAFFGQGTRLTVV.

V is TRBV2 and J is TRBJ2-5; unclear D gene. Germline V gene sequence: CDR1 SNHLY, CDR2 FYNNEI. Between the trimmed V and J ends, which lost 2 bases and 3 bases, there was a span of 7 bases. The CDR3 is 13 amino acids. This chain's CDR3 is CASSENKKETQYF. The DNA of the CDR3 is TGTGCCAGCAGTGAAAATAAGAAAGAGACCCAGTACTTC.

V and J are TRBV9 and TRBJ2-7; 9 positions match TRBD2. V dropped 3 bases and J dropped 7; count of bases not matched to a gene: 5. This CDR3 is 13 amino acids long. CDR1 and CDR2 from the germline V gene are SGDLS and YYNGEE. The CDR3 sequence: CASSAWREGEQYF. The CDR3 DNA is TGTGCCAGCAGCGCCTGGCGGGAGGGTGAGCAGTACTTC.

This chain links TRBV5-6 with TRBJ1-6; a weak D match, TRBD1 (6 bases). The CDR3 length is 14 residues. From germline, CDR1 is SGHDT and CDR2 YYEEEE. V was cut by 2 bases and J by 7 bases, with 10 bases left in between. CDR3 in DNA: TGTGCCAGCAGCTTCGGGGGGCGAAATTCACCCCTCCACTTT. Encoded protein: CASSFGGRNSPLHF.

The CDR3 loop reads CATSQGEMANYGYTF. The CDR3 DNA is TGTGCCACCTCACAGGGGGAGATGGCTAACTATGGCTACACCTTC. The V call is TRBV19, the J call TRBJ1-2; 8 bases are shared with TRBD1. The germline CDR1 and CDR2 sequences are LNHDA and SQIVND (reference sequence). The CDR3 is 15 residues long. J was trimmed by 0 bases and V by 10 bases; bases with no gene match: 10. Based on the CDR3 plus reference TRBV19 and TRBJ1-2, the full variable domain is DGGITQSPKYLFRKEGQNVTLSCEQNLNHDAMYWYRQDPGQGLRLIYYSQIVNDFQKGDIAEGYSVSREKKESFPLTVTSAQKNPTAFYLCATSQGEMANYGYTFGSGTRLTVV.

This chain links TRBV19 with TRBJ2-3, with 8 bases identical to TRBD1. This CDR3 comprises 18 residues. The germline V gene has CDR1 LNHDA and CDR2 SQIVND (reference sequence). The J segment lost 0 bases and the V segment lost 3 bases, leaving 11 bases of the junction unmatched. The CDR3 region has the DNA TGTGCCAGTAGTATTGGCAGGGGGCGTAGAGTAAGCACAGATACGCAGTATTTT. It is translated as CASSIGRGRRVSTDTQYF.

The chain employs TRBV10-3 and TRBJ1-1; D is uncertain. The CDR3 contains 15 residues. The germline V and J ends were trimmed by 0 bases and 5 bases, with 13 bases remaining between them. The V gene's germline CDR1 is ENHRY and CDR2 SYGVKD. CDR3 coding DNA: TGTGCCATCAGTGAGTCGAGACGGCCGGGAACTGAAGCTTTCTTT. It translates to CAISESRRPGTEAFF.

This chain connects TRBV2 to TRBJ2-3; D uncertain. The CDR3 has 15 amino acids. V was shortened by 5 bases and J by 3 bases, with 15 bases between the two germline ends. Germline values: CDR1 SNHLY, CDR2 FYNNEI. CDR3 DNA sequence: TGTGCCAGCAGTCCGAATGGGGTAGGGACAGATACGCAGTATTTT. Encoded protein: CASSPNGVGTDTQYF.

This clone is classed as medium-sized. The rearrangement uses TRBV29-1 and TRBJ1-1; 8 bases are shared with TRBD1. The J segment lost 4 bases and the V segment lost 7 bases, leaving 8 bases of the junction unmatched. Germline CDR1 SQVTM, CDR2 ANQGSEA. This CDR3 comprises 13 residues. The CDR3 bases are TGCAGCGCCGCGGGACAGGCGGGCACTGAAGCTTTCTTT. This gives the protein CSAAGQAGTEAFF.

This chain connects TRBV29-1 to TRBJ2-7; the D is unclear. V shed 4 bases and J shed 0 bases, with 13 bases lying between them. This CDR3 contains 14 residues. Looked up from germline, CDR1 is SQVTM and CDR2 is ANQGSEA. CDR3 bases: TGCAGCGTTGCGGCCGGAATACCCTCCTACGAGCAGTACTTC. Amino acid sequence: CSVAAGIPSYEQYF.

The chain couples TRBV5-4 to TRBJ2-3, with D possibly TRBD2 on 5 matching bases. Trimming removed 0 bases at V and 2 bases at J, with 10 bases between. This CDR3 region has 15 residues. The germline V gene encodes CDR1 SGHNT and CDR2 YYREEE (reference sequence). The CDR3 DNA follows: TGTGCCAGCAGCTTGGACTTGGGAGACACAGATACGCAGTATTTT. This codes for CASSLDLGDTDTQYF. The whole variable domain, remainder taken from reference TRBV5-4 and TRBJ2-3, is ETGVTQSPTHLIKTRGQQVTLRCSSQSGHNTVSWYQQALGQGPQFIFQYYREEENGRGNFPPRFSGLQFPNYSSELNVNALELDDSALYLCASSLDLGDTDTQYFGPGTRLTVL.

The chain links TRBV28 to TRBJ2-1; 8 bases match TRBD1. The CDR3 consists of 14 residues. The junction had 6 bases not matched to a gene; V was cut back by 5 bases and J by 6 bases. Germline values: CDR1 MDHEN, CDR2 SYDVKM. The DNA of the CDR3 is TGTGCCAGCAGTGCCCGACAGGGGAGCAATGAGCAGTTCTTC. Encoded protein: CASSARQGSNEQFF.

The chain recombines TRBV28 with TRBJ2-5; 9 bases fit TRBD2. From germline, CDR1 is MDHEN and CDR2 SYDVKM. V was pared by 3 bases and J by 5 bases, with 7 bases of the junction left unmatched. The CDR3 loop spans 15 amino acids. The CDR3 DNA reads TGTGCCAGCAGTTTTCTGACTAGCGGAGGGGAGACCCAGTACTTC. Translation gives CASSFLTSGGETQYF.

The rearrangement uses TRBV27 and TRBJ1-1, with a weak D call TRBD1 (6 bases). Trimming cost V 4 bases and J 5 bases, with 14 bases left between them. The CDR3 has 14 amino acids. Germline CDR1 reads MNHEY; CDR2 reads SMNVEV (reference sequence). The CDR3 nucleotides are TGTGCCAGCAGTTCGGGGGACACTACGACTGAAGCTTTCTTT. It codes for CASSSGDTTTEAFF.

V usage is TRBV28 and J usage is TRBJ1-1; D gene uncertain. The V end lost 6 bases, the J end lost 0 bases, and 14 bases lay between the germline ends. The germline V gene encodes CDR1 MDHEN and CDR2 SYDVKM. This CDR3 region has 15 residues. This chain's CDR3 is CASRAFPLMNTEAFF. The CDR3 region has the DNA TGTGCCAGCAGGGCCTTTCCCCTAATGAACACTGAAGCTTTCTTT.

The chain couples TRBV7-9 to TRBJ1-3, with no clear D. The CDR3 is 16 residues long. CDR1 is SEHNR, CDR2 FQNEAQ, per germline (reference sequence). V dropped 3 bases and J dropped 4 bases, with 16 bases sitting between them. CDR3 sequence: CASSFQAAAVGNTIYF. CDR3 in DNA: TGTGCCAGCAGCTTCCAAGCCGCGGCGGTAGGAAACACCATATATTTT. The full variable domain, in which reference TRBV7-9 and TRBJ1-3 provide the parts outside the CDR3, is DTGVSQNPRHKITKRGQNVTFRCDPISEHNRLYWYRQTLGQGPEFLTYFQNEAQLEKSRLLSDRFSAERPKGSFSTLEIQRTEQGDSAMYLCASSFQAAAVGNTIYFGEGSWLTVV.

CDR3 protein: CASSYSTAVEAFF. The CDR3, as DNA: TGTGCCAGCAGTTACTCGACAGCAGTAGAAGCTTTCTTT. The chain recombines TRBV6-6 with TRBJ1-1, with D perhaps TRBD1 (5 bases). V dropped 0 bases and J dropped 8 bases, with 10 bases sitting between them. Germline CDR1 and CDR2: MNHNY and SVGAGI (reference sequence). There are 13 residues in the CDR3.